These 5 T cell receptor beta chains originate from one sample sequenced in a study of blood T cell repertoires in COVID-19. Produced via immunoSEQ multiplex PCR; TCRdb's table is partial and in-frame only. The sample holds 200,000 or so clones; around 82% are singletons and the top ten take 7% to 9%. Source material: PBMCs or T cells enriched from blood (not recorded which). These receptors came from a man between 40 and 49 years old who had recovered from COVID-19.

Regarding this clone: Mismatch with germline at one junction end may stem from a read error. This chain links TRBV19 with TRBJ1-2; D gene unclear. Germline CDR1 is LNHDA and CDR2 is SQIVND (reference sequence). This CDR3 region has 12 residues. CDR3 region: CASSITDYGYTF. CDR3 bases: TGTGCCAGTAGTATTACAGACTACGGCTACACCTTC.

This clone has only a few counts. The chain has TRBV29-1 and TRBJ1-1; D not resolved. Trimming removed 4 bases at V and 9 bases at J, with 9 bases between. Germline V lookup: CDR1 SQVTM, CDR2 ANQGSEA. The CDR3 sequence is 10 residues long. The CDR3: CSVAQNQAFF. In DNA form, the CDR3 reads TGCAGCGTTGCCCAGAACCAAGCTTTCTTT.

The V call is TRBV6-5, the J call TRBJ1-1; TRBD1 matches at 8 bases. Germline assignment: CDR1 MNHEY and CDR2 SVGAGI. V gave up 8 bases and J gave up 3 bases; unmatched junction bases: 8. The CDR3 extends over 14 amino acids. CDR3 region: CASSSTGAYTEAFF. The CDR3 nucleotides are TGTGCCAGCTCCTCGACAGGGGCCTACACTGAAGCTTTCTTT.

The chain is built from TRBV11-2 and TRBJ2-1, with 8 bases matching TRBD2. The CDR3 consists of 15 residues. The germline CDR1 and CDR2 sequences are SGHAT and FQNNGV. V lost 2 bases and J lost 7; bases outside the gene matches: 7. The CDR3 nucleotides read TGTGCCAGCAGCTTATCGGGGGGGCTCAGGAATGAGCAGTTCTTC. Encoded protein: CASSLSGGLRNEQFF. Filled out from reference TRBV11-2 and TRBJ2-1, the complete variable domain reads EAGVAQSPRYKIIEKRQSVAFWCNPISGHATLYWYQQILGQGPKLLIQFQNNGVVDDSQLPKDRFSAERLKGVDSTLKIQPAKLEDSAVYLCASSLSGGLRNEQFFGPGTRLTVL.

This chain uses TRBV3-1 (or the pseudogene TRBV3-2) with TRBJ1-1; D is uncertain. V dropped 3 bases and J dropped 2 bases, with 10 bases sitting between them. The CDR3 runs to 14 residues. CDR1 LGHDT and CDR2 YNNKEL come from the germline V gene (reference sequence). The CDR3 nucleotides are TGTGCCAGCAGCCAGGCGGGGATAAACACTGAAGCTTTCTTT. Translated, it gives CASSQAGINTEAFF.